This T cell receptor beta chain appears in the sequencing data of a study of yellow fever vaccine responses in identical twins. This clonotype has just a few counts. Each CDR3 protein gets one entry after TCRdb re-called the RT-PCR reads with MiXCR. The sample includes over 15,000 distinct CDR3 sequences, roughly two thirds of them seen just once. Germline CDR1 reads MDHEN; CDR2 reads SYDVKM. The CDR3 loop spans 15 amino acids. V was clipped by 4 bases and J by 4 bases; unmatched bases: 5. The source material was T cells from blood (PBMCs), unsorted or a sorted subset (not recorded which), sampled before or after yellow fever vaccination (not recorded which). The source is a woman aged 18-29 years who received the yellow fever vaccine. V is TRBV28 and J is TRBJ2-2, with 8 bases matching TRBD1. The CDR3 DNA reads TGTGCCAGCAGTTCTGCAGGGGGCCCCACCGGGGAGCTGTTTTTT. This encodes CASSSAGGPTGELFF. The whole variable domain, remainder taken from reference TRBV28 and TRBJ2-2, is DVKVTQSSRYLVKRTGEKVFLECVQDMDHENMFWYRQDPGLGLRLIYFSYDVKMKEKGDIPEGYSVSREKKERFSLILESASTNQTSMYLCASSSAGGPTGELFFGEGSRLTVL.